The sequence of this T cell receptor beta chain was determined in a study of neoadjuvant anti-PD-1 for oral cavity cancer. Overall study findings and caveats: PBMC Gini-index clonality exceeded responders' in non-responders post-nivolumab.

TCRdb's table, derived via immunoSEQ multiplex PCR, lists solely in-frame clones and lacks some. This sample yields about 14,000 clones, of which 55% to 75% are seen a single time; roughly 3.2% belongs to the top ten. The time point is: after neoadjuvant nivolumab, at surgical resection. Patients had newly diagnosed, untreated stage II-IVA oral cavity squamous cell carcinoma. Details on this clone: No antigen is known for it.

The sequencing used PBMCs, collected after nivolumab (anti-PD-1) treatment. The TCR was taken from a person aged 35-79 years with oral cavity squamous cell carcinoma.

The CDR3, as DNA: TGTGCCAGCAGCGTCGGGGGATCGAGAACTGAAGCTTTCTTT. Residues: CASSVGGSRTEAFF. This sequence joins TRBV9 and TRBJ1-1; perhaps TRBD1 as D (5 bases). V lost 2 bases and J lost 5, with 13 bases in between. This CDR3 is built from 14 residues. The germline V gene encodes CDR1 SGDLS and CDR2 YYNGEE.